This TCR beta chain came from a study of blood T cell repertoires in COVID-19. Overall study: Donors in the United States, Italy and Spain gave samples during acute or convalescent COVID-19. Nucleic acid was either cDNA or gDNA, and it came from T cells, B-cell-depleted T cells, or PBMCs.

This clone was detected a few times. Under the authors' procedure: It was from reference gene primer amplification that nucleated cell counts were estimated. The method was immunoSEQ multiplex PCR; TCRdb's version includes in-frame clones alone and lacks a portion of them. For V, J and clone size, that table is used; D and trimming come from the DNA. The sample consists of just over 70,000 clones, about 80% of them appearing once. This TCR came from a woman aged 70-85 years with acute or convalescent COVID-19. The sequencing sample was made of peripheral blood.

The chain's CDR3 is CASSIGRGPGRTAHGYTF. CDR3 nucleotides: TGTGCCAGTAGTATTGGTCGGGGTCCGGGTCGCACGGCCCATGGCTACACCTTC. The V call is TRBV19, the J call TRBJ1-2; D unresolved. The germline gives CDR1 LNHDA, CDR2 SQIVND (reference sequence). The CDR3 runs to 18 residues. V was clipped by 3 bases and J by 6 bases, with 26 bases between them.